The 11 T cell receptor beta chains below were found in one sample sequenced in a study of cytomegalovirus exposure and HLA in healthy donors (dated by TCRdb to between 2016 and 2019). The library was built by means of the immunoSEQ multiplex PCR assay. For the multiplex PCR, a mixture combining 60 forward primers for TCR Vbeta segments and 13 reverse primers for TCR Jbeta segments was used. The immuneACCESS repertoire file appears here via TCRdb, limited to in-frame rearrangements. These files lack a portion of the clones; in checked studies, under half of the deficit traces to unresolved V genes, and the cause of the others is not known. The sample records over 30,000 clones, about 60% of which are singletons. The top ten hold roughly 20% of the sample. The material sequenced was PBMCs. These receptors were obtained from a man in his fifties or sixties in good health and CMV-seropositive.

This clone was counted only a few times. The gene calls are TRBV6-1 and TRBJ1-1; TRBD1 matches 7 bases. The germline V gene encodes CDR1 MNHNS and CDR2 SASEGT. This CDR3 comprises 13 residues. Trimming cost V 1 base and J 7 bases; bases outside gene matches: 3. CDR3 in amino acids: CASSEVGDSEAFF. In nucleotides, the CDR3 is TGTGCCAGCAGTGAAGTCGGGGACAGTGAAGCTTTCTTT.

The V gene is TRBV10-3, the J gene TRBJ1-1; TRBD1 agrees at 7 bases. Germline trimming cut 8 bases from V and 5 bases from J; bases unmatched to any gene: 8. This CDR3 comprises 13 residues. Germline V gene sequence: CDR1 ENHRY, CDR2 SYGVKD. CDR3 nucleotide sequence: TGTGCCATCCGGCAGGGGGACTGGACTGAAGCTTTCTTT. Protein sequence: CAIRQGDWTEAFF.

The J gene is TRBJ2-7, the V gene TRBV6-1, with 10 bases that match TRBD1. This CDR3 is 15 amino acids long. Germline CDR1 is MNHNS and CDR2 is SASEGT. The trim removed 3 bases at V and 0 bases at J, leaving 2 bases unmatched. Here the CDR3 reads CASSDRDRGSYEQYF. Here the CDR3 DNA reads TGTGCCAGCAGTGACCGGGACAGGGGCTCCTACGAGCAGTACTTC.

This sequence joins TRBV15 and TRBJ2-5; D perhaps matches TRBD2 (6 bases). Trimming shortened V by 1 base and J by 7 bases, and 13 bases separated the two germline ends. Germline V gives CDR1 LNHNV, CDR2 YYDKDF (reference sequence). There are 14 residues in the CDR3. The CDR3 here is CATSRVGGEGTQYF. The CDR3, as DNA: TGTGCCACCAGCAGAGTTGGAGGGGAAGGGACCCAGTACTTC. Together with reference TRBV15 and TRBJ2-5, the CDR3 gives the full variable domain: DAMVIQNPRYQVTQFGKPVTLSCSQTLNHNVMYWYQQKSSQAPKLLFHYYDKDFNNEADTPDNFQSRRPNTSFCFLDIRSPGLGDTAMYLCATSRVGGEGTQYFGPGTRLLVL.

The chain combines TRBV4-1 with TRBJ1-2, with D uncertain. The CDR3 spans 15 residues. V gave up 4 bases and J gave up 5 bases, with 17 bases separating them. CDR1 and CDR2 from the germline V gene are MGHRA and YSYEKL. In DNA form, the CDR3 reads TGCGCCAGCAGCCCCGAGGTGCGGCGGTTTTATGGCTACACCTTC. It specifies CASSPEVRRFYGYTF.

CDR3 sequence: CASSQGGGGAYGYTF. The DNA for the CDR3 is TGTGCCAGCAGCCAAGGGGGAGGGGGGGCATACGGCTACACCTTC. The chain recombines TRBV4-2 with TRBJ1-2, with a tentative D call TRBD1 (6 bases). Germline loops: CDR1 LGHNA, CDR2 YNFKEQ. This CDR3 is 15 amino acids long. The V and J ends lost 1 base and 8 bases respectively, with 17 bases between them.

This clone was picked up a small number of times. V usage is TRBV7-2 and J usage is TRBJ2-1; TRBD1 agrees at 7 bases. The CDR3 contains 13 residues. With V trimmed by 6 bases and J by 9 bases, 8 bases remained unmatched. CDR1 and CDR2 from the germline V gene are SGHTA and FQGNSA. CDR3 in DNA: TGTGCCAGCAGTCCCACAGGGGCTGCTGAGCAGTTCTTC. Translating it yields CASSPTGAAEQFF.

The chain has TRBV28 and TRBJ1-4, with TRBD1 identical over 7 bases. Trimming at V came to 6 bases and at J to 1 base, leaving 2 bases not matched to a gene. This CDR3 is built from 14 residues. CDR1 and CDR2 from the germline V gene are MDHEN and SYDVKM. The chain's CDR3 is CASSRQGTNEKLFF. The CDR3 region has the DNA TGTGCCAGCAGCCGACAGGGAACTAATGAAAAACTGTTTTTT. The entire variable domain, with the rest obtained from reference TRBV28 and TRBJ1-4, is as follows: DVKVTQSSRYLVKRTGEKVFLECVQDMDHENMFWYRQDPGLGLRLIYFSYDVKMKEKGDIPEGYSVSREKKERFSLILESASTNQTSMYLCASSRQGTNEKLFFGSGTQLSVL.

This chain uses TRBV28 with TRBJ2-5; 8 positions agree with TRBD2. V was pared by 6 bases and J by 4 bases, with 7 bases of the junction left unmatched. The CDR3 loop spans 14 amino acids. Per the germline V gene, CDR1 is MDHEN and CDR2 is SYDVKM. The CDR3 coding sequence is TGTGCCAGCAGAACGGGAGGGCCTAGAGAGACCCAGTACTTC. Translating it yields CASRTGGPRETQYF.

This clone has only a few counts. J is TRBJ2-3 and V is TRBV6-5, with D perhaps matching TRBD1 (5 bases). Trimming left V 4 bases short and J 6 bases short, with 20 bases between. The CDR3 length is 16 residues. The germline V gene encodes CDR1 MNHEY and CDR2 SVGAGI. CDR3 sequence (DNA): TGTGCCAGCAGTTTACAATTAGGGGCTCAGCTGGATACGCAGTATTTT. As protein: CASSLQLGAQLDTQYF.

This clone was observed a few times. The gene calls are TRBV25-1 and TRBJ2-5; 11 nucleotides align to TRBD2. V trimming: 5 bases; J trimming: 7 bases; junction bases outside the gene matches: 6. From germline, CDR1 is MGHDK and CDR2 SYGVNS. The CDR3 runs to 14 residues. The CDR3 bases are TGTGCCAGCAGTCCTCACGGACTAGCGGGGACCCAGTACTTC. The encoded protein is CASSPHGLAGTQYF.